This T cell receptor beta chain is drawn from a study of high-grade serous ovarian cancer treatment subgroups. The CDR3 has 15 residues. From germline, CDR1 is SGHRS and CDR2 YFSETQ. V shed 5 bases and J shed 0 bases, with 14 bases lying between them. The study's findings and limits: Without spatial data, bulk sequencing limits insight into HGSC tumor diversity. The analyses considered CDR3 and ignored CDR1 and CDR2.

Comment on this clone: Its antigen is undetermined.

Here immunoSEQ multiplex PCR was the method, and the copy in TCRdb shows in-frame clones only, minus some. Among 11,000 or so clones listed, roughly 87% were seen once. Tumor tissue was taken before any definitive surgery or chemotherapy was given. This TCR was sampled from a human donor with high-grade serous ovarian cancer. Sequenced sample: tumor tissue. The rearrangement links TRBV5-1 to TRBJ1-1, with D hard to call. The CDR3 spells CASRGSANMNTEAFF. CDR3 bases: TGCGCCAGCAGAGGGTCAGCCAATATGAACACTGAAGCTTTCTTT.